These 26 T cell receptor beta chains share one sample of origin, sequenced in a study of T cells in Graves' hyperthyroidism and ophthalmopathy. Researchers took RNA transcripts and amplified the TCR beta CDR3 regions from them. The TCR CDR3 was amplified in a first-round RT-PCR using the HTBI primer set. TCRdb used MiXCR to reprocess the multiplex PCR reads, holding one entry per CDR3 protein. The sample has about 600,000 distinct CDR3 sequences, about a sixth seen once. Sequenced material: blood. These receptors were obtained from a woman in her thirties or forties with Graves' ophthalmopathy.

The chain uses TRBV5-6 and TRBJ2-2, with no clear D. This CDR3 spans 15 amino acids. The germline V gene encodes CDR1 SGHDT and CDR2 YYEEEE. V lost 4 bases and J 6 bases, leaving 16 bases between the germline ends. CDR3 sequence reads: CASSLWAVGAGELFF. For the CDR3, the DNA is TGTGCCAGCAGCCTATGGGCCGTTGGGGCCGGGGAGCTGTTTTTT.

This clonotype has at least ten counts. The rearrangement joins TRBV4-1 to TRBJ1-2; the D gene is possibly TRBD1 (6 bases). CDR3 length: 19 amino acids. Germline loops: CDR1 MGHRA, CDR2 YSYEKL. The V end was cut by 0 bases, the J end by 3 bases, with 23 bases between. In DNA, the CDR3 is TGCGCCAGCAGCCAAGATTCCGGGGCGACCGTCGGGGGCCACTATGGCTACACCTTC. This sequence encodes CASSQDSGATVGGHYGYTF.

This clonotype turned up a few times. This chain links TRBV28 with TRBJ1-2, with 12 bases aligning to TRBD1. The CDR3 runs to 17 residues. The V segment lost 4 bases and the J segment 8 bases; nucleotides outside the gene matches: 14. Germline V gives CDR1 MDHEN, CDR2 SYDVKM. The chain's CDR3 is CASSSPGTGGSSRGYTF. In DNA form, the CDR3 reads TGTGCCAGCAGTTCCCCCGGGACAGGGGGCTCCTCGAGGGGCTACACCTTC.

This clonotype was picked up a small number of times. CDR3 in amino acids: CASSFGPSRMSKETQYF. DNA for the CDR3: TGCGCCAGCAGCTTCGGCCCATCTCGGATGAGCAAAGAGACCCAGTACTTC. V usage is TRBV5-1 and J usage is TRBJ2-5, with unresolved D. The CDR3 is 17 amino acids. V lost 2 bases, J lost 3 bases, and 20 bases lay in between. The germline CDR1 and CDR2 sequences are SGHRS and YFSETQ.

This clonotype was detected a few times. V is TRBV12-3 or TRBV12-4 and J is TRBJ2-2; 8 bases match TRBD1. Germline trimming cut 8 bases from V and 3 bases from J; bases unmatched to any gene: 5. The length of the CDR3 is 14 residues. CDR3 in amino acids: CASRQGAYTGELFF. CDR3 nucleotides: TGTGCCAGCCGCCAGGGGGCATACACCGGGGAGCTGTTTTTT.

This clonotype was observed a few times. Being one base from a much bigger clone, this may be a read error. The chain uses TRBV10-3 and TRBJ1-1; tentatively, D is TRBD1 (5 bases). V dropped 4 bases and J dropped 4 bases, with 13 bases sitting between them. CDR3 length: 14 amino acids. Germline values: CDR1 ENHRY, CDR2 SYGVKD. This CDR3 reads CAISGGGRSTEAFF. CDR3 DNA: TGTGCCATCAGTGGGGGGGGACGGAGCACTGAAGCTTTCTTT.

The CDR3 bases are TGTGCCAGCAGCATAGCGGGAGTCCTCACCGGGGAGCTGTTTTTT. This sequence encodes CASSIAGVLTGELFF. The chain recombines TRBV12-3 or TRBV12-4 with TRBJ2-2; TRBD2 agrees at 9 bases. This CDR3 comprises 15 residues. J gave up 4 bases and V 6 bases, and 6 bases lay outside the gene matches.

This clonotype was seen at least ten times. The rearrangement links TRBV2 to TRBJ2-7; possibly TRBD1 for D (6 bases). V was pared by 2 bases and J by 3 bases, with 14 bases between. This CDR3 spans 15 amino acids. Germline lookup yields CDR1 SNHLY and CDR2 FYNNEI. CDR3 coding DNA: TGTGCCAGCAGTGAACATCGGGACAAGTTCTACGAGCAGTACTTC. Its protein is CASSEHRDKFYEQYF.

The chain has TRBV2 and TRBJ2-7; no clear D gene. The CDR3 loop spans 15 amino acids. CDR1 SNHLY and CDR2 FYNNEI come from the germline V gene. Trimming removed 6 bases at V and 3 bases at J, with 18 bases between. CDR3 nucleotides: TGTGCCAGCAGCTTCCTGAACGGAGACGGCTACGAGCAGTACTTC. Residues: CASSFLNGDGYEQYF.

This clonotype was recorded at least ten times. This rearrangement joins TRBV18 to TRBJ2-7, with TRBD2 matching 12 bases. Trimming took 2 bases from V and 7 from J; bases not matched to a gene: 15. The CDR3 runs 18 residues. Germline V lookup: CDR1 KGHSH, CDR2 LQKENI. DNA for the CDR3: TGTGCCAGCTCACCAACTGCAACCGGACTAGCGGGATCATATGAGCAGTACTTC. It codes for CASSPTATGLAGSYEQYF. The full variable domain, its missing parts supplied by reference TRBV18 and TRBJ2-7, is NAGVMQNPRHLVRRRGQEARLRCSPMKGHSHVYWYRQLPEEGLKFMVYLQKENIIDESGMPKERFSAEFPKEGPSILRIQQVVRGDSAAYFCASSPTATGLAGSYEQYFGPGTRLTVT.

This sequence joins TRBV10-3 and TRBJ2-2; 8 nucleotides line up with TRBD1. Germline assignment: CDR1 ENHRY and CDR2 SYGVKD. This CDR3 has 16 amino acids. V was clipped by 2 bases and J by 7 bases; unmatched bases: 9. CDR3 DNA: TGTGCCATCAGTGAGGAAGGCAGGGGGCATATCGGGGAGCTGTTTTTT. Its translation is CAISEEGRGHIGELFF.

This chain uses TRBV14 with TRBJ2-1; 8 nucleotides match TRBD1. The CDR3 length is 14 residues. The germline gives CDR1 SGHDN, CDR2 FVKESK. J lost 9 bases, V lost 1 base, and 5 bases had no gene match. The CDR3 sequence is CASSQGTGMGEQFF. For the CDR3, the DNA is TGTGCCAGCAGCCAAGGGACAGGGATGGGTGAGCAGTTCTTC.

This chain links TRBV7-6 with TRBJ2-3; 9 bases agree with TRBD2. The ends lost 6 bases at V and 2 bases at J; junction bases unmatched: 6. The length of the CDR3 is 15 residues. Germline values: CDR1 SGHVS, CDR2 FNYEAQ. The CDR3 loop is CASRKVAGATDTQYF. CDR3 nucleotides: TGTGCCAGCAGAAAGGTAGCGGGGGCCACAGATACGCAGTATTTT.

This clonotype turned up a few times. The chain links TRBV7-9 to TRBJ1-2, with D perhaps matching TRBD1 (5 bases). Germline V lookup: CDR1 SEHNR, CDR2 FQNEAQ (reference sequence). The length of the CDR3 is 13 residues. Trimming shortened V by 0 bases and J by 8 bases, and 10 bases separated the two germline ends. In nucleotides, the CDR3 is TGTGCCAGCAGCTTAGCGGGGCTTCAGGGCTACACCTTC. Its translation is CASSLAGLQGYTF.

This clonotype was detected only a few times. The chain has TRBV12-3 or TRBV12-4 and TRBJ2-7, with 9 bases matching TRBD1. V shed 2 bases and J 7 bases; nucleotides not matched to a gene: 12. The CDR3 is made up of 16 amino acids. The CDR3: CASSLTSGTGIAEQYF. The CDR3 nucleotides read TGTGCCAGCAGTTTAACGTCCGGGACAGGGATAGCTGAGCAGTACTTC.

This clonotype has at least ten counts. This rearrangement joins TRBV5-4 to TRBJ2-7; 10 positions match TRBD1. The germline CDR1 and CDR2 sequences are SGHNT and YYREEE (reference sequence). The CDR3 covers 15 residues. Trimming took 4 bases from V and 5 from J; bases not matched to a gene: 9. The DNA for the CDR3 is TGTGCCAGCAGCGGGACAGGGGCAGGATCCCACGAGCAGTACTTC. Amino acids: CASSGTGAGSHEQYF. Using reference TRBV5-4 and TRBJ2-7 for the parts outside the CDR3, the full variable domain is ETGVTQSPTHLIKTRGQQVTLRCSSQSGHNTVSWYQQALGQGPQFIFQYYREEENGRGNFPPRFSGLQFPNYSSELNVNALELDDSALYLCASSGTGAGSHEQYFGPGTRLTVT.

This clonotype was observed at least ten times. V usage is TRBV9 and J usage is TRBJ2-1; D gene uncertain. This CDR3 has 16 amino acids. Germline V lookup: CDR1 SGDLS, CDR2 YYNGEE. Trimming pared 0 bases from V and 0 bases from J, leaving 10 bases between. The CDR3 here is CASSVVGTASYNEQFF. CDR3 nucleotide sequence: TGTGCCAGCAGCGTAGTGGGAACGGCCTCCTACAATGAGCAGTTCTTC. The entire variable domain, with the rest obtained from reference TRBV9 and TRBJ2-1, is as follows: DSGVTQTPKHLITATGQRVTLRCSPRSGDLSVYWYQQSLDQGLQFLIQYYNGEERAKGNILERFSAQQFPDLHSELNLSSLELGDSALYFCASSVVGTASYNEQFFGPGTRLTVL.

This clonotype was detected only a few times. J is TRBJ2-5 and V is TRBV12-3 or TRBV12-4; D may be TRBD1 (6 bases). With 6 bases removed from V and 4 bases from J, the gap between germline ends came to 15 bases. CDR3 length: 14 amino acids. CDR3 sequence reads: CASRPNRVGETQYF. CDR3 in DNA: TGTGCCAGCAGGCCGAACAGGGTTGGAGAGACCCAGTACTTC.

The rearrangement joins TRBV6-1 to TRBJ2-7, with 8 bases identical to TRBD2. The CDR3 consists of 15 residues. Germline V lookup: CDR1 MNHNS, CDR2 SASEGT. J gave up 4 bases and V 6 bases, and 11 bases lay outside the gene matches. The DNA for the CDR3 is TGTGCCAGCAGCCCTTCGGCGGGAGGTTTTTACGAGCAGTACTTC. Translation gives CASSPSAGGFYEQYF.

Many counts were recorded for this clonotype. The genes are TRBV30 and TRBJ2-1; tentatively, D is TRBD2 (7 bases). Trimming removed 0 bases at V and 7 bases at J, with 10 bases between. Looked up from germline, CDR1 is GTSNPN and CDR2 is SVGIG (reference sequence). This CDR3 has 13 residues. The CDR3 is CAWSVGGRNEQFF. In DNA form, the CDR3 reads TGTGCCTGGAGTGTCGGGGGGCGGAATGAGCAGTTCTTC.

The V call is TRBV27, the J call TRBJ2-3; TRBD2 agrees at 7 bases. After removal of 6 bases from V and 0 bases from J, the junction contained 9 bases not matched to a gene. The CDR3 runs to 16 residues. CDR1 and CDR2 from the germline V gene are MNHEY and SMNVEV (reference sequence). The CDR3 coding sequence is TGTGCCAGCAGCCTCTCACTAGCGACTAGCACAGATACGCAGTATTTT. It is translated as CASSLSLATSTDTQYF.

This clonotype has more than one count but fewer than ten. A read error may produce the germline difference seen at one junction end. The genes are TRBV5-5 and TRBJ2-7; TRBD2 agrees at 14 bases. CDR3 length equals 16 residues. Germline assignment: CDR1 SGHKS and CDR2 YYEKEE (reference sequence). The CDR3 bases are TGTGCCCGCAGCGCCCGGGGGACTAGCGGGAGCTACGAGCAGTACTTC. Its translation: CARSARGTSGSYEQYF.

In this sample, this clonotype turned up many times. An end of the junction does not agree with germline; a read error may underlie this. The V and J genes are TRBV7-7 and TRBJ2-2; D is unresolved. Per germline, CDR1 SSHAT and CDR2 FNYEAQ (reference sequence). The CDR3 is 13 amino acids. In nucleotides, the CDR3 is TGTGCTAGCAGCTTAGAGTACACCGGGGAGCTGTTTTTT. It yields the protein CASSLEYTGELFF. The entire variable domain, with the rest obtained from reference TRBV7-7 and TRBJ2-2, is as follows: GAGVSQSPRYKVTKRGQDVTLRCDPISSHATLYWYQQALGQGPEFLTYFNYEAQPDKSGLPSDRFSAERPEGSISTLTIQRTEQRDSAMYRCASSLEYTGELFFGEGSRLTVL.

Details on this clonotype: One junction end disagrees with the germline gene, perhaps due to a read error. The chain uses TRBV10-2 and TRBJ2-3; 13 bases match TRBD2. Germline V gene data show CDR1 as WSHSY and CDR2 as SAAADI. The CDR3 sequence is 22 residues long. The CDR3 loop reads CASSEPGSGTVGTSGVTDAQYF. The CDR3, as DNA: TGCGCCAGCAGTGAGCCCGGCTCCGGGACAGTCGGGACTAGCGGGGTCACAGATGCGCAGTATTTT.

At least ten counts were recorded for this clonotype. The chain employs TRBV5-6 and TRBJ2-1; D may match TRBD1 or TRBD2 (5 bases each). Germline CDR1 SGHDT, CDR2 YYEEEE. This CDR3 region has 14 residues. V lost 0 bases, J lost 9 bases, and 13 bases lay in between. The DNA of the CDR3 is TGTGCCAGCAGCTTGGGAGGGAACGGGGCTGAGCAGTTCTTC. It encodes CASSLGGNGAEQFF.

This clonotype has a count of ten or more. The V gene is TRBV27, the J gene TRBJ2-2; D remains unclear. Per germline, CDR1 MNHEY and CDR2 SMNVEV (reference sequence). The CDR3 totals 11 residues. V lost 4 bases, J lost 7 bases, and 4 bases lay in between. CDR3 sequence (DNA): TGTGCCAGCAGTTCCAGCGGGGAGCTGTTTTTT. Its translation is CASSSSGELFF.